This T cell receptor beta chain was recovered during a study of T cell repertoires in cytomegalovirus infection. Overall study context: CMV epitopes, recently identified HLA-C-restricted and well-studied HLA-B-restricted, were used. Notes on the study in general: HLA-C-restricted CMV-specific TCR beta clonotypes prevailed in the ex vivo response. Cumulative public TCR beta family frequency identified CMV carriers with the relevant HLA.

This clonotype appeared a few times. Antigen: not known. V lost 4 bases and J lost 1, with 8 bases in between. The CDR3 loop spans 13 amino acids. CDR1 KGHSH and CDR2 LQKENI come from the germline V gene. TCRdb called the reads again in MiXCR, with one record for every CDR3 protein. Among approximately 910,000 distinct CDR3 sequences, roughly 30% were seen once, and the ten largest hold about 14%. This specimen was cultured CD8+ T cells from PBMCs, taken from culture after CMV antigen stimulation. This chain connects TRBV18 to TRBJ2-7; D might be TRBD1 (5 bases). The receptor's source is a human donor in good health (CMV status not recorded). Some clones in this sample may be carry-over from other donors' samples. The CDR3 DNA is TGTGCCAGCTCACAGGGGTTTTCCTACGAGCAGTACTTC. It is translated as CASSQGFSYEQYF.